This TCR beta chain was observed in a study of cytomegalovirus exposure and HLA in healthy donors. Study-wide points: Per a prior analysis, the majority of TCR beta V segments were productive roughly 87% or roughly 30% of the time.

Turning to this clone: Its target is unknown.

The PCR contained 60 Vbeta and 13 Jbeta primers. This table comes from immunoSEQ multiplex PCR, and its TCRdb copy is limited to in-frame clones, with some not included. The sample contains around 140,000 clones, 60% to 85% of which appear only once. CDR1 and CDR2 from the germline V gene are MDHEN and SYDVKM. The CDR3 is 14 residues long. V was clipped by 6 bases and J by 3 bases, with 12 bases between them. The origin of this receptor is a man between 35 and 55 years old in good health and CMV-seropositive. V and J are TRBV28 and TRBJ1-5, with D hard to call. Sequencing was carried out using PBMCs. The CDR3: CASRKLLANQPQHF. The CDR3 coding sequence is TGTGCCAGCAGGAAACTACTCGCCAATCAGCCCCAGCATTTT. Complete variable domain (other parts from reference TRBV28 and TRBJ1-5): DVKVTQSSRYLVKRTGEKVFLECVQDMDHENMFWYRQDPGLGLRLIYFSYDVKMKEKGDIPEGYSVSREKKERFSLILESASTNQTSMYLCASRKLLANQPQHFGDGTRLSIL.